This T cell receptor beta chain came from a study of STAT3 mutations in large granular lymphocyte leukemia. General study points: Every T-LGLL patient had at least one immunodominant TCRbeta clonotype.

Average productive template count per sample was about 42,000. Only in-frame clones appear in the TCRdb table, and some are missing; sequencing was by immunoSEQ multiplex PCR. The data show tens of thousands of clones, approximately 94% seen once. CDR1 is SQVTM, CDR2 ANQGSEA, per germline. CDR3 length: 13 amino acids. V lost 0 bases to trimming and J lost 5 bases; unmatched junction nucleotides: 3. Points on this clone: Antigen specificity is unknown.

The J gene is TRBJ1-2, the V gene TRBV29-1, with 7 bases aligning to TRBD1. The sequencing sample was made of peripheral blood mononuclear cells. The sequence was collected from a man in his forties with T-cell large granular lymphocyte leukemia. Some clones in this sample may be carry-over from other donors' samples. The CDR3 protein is CSVEDAGGYGYTF. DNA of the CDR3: TGCAGCGTTGAAGATGCAGGGGGGTATGGCTACACCTTC.